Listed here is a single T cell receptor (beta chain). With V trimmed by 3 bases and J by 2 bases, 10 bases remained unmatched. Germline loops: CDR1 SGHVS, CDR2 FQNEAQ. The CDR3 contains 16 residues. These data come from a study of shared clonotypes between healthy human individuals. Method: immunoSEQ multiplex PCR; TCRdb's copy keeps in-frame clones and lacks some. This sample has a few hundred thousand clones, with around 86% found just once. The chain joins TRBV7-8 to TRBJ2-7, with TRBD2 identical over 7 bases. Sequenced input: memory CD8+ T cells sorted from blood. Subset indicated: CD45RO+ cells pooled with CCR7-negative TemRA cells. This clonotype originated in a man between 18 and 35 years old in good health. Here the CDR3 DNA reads TGTGCCAGCAGCTTCCCCCGGGGGGAACCGGCCTACGAGCAGTACTTC. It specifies CASSFPRGEPAYEQYF.